A selection of T cell receptor beta chains follows, all from one sample in a study of cytomegalovirus exposure and HLA in healthy donors. Method: immunoSEQ multiplex PCR; TCRdb's copy keeps in-frame clones and lacks some. The sample shows 150,000 to 200,000 clones, more than 85% of them seen only once. The sequenced sample was PBMCs. These receptors originate from a woman aged 18-35 years in good health and CMV-seronegative. Both conserved end residues are part of each CDR3. Fields, in order: clone size, V gene, J gene, D gene, CDR3 protein, CDR3 DNA. A D gene is named only where the DNA matches it firmly. The listing skips clone size in some rows; elsewhere it reads once, few, many or a size class.

clone size: NA
V gene: TRBV29-1
J gene: TRBJ2-7
D gene: NA
CDR3 protein: CSEEGLFAYEQYF
CDR3 DNA: TGCAGCGAAGAGGGCCTATTCGCCTACGAGCAGTACTTC

clone size: NA
V gene: TRBV2
J gene: TRBJ2-5
D gene: NA
CDR3 protein: CASRSREETQYF
CDR3 DNA: TGTGCCAGCAGATCAAGGGAGGAGACCCAGTACTTC

clone size: NA
V gene: TRBV27
J gene: TRBJ1-4
D gene: NA
CDR3 protein: CASSFRINEKLFF
CDR3 DNA: TGTGCCAGCAGCTTTAGAATTAATGAAAAACTGTTTTTT

clone size: few
V gene: TRBV6-5
J gene: TRBJ2-1
D gene: TRBD2
CDR3 protein: CASSYSSSGGDNEQFF
CDR3 DNA: TGTGCCAGCAGTTACTCGAGTAGCGGGGGCGACAATGAGCAGTTCTTC

clone size: NA
V gene: TRBV30
J gene: TRBJ1-5
D gene: NA
CDR3 protein: CAWSAQGNQPQHF
CDR3 DNA: TGTGCCTGGAGTGCCCAGGGCAATCAGCCCCAGCATTTT

clone size: NA
V gene: TRBV30
J gene: TRBJ2-7
D gene: TRBD1
CDR3 protein: CAWSVGGLEQYF
CDR3 DNA: TGTGCCTGGAGTGTAGGGGGCCTCGAGCAGTACTTC

clone size: NA
V gene: TRBV4-3
J gene: TRBJ1-3
D gene: NA
CDR3 protein: CASSQAPVTGPGNTIYF
CDR3 DNA: TGCGCCAGCAGCCAAGCTCCTGTTACAGGTCCTGGAAACACCATATATTTT

clone size: NA
V gene: TRBV5-1
J gene: TRBJ2-1
D gene: NA
CDR3 protein: CASSPAEVSGQFF
CDR3 DNA: TGCGCCAGCAGCCCGGCGGAGGTATCTGGGCAGTTCTTC

clone size: NA
V gene: TRBV19
J gene: TRBJ1-5
D gene: NA
CDR3 protein: CASTPGSSNQPQHF
CDR3 DNA: TGTGCCAGTACCCCAGGGTCTAGCAATCAGCCCCAGCATTTT

clone size: NA
V gene: TRBV5-1
J gene: TRBJ2-7
D gene: TRBD1
CDR3 protein: CASSLAGQASYEQYF
CDR3 DNA: TGCGCCAGCAGCTTGGCGGGACAGGCCTCCTACGAGCAGTACTTC

clone size: NA
V gene: TRBV28
J gene: TRBJ2-7
D gene: TRBD1
CDR3 protein: CASSHSGTDNYEQYF
CDR3 DNA: TGTGCCAGCAGCCATTCCGGGACAGATAACTACGAGCAGTACTTC

clone size: NA
V gene: TRBV10-2
J gene: TRBJ1-3
D gene: NA
CDR3 protein: CASSTPGNTIYF
CDR3 DNA: TGCGCCAGCAGTACTCCAGGAAACACCATATATTTT

clone size: NA
V gene: TRBV29-1
J gene: TRBJ1-1
D gene: TRBD1
CDR3 protein: CSVGTGGSEAFF
CDR3 DNA: TGCAGCGTGGGGACAGGAGGGTCTGAAGCTTTCTTT